This passage covers 20 T cell receptor beta chains from one sample sequenced in a study of T cell changes during pregnancy in multiple sclerosis. Produced via immunoSEQ multiplex PCR; TCRdb's table is partial and in-frame only. This sample has approximately 93,000 clones, with around 93% found just once. Sample: peripheral blood, taken before pregnancy. These receptors came from a female donor with multiple sclerosis, enrolled in a pregnancy study.

Only one count was recorded for this clone. This chain uses TRBV19 with TRBJ1-5; 8 bases line up with TRBD1. The V and J ends lost 6 bases and 7 bases, in that order; junction bases with no gene match: 11. CDR1 and CDR2 from the germline V gene are LNHDA and SQIVND (reference sequence). CDR3 length equals 15 residues. The CDR3 DNA sequence: TGTGCCAGTAGCCCCCGACAGGGGCTGAAGCAGCCCCAGCATTTT. Amino acids: CASSPRQGLKQPQHF.

The chain has TRBV19 and TRBJ1-6, with TRBD1 matching 10 bases. The germline V gene has CDR1 LNHDA and CDR2 SQIVND (reference sequence). V lost 6 bases, J lost 4 bases, and 6 bases stayed unmatched. The length of the CDR3 is 16 residues. CDR3 protein: CASSRTGGRYNSPLHF. The CDR3 DNA follows: TGTGCCAGTAGCCGGACAGGGGGACGTTATAATTCACCCCTCCACTTT.

This chain links TRBV5-1 with TRBJ2-1, with TRBD2 matching over 12 bases. Germline-derived CDR1 and CDR2 are SGHRS and YFSETQ. The CDR3 contains 20 residues. J gave up 0 bases and V 0 bases, and 10 bases lay outside the gene matches. The DNA for the CDR3 is TGCGCCAGCAGCTTGGAGGGGCTAGCGGGAGGGATTAGCTCCTACAATGAGCAGTTCTTC. It codes for CASSLEGLAGGISSYNEQFF.

The rearrangement uses TRBV11-2 and TRBJ1-2; 9 bases align to TRBD1. There are 14 residues in the CDR3. CDR1 is SGHAT and CDR2 is FQNNGV in the germline V gene. Trimming at V came to 4 bases and at J to 6 bases, leaving 6 bases not matched to a gene. CDR3 DNA: TGTGCCAGCAGCTCACAGGGGGCCTCCCATGGCTACACCTTC. Translation: CASSSQGASHGYTF.

The V and J genes are TRBV28 and TRBJ1-5, with 9 bases matching TRBD1. This CDR3 is 14 amino acids long. Germline V gene sequence: CDR1 MDHEN, CDR2 SYDVKM. V was clipped by 6 bases and J by 4 bases; unmatched bases: 4. CDR3 DNA sequence: TGTGCCAGCAGCTCCGACAGGGGGAATCAGCCCCAGCATTTT. As protein: CASSSDRGNQPQHF.

This clone has only one observation. The chain combines TRBV15 with TRBJ2-1; D not resolved. The CDR3 is 11 residues long. V lost 3 bases and J 14 bases, leaving 11 bases between the germline ends. Germline CDR1 and CDR2: LNHNV and YYDKDF (reference sequence). As DNA, the CDR3 is TGTGCCACCAGCAGGGGCGCTTGGAAGTTCTTC. The encoded protein is CATSRGAWKFF.

As DNA, the CDR3 is TGTGCCAGCAGTTCGGGACAGTTAGCCAAAAACATTCAGTACTTC. Protein: CASSSGQLAKNIQYF. J is TRBJ2-4 and V is TRBV2; 7 nucleotides agree with TRBD1. With V trimmed by 5 bases and J by 0 bases, 4 bases remained unmatched. Germline V gives CDR1 SNHLY, CDR2 FYNNEI. CDR3 length: 15 amino acids.

About this clone: An end of the junction does not agree with germline; a read error may underlie this. The chain couples TRBV5-1 to TRBJ2-7, with 7 bases matching TRBD2. Germline values: CDR1 SGHRS, CDR2 YFSETQ. The CDR3 is 14 amino acids. The CDR3 here is CASRLVGGGYEQYF. The DNA for the CDR3 is TGCGCCAGCAGGTTGGTTGGCGGGGGCTACGAGCAGTACTTC.

V is TRBV6-1 and J is TRBJ2-1; possibly TRBD2 for D (6 bases). This CDR3 is 14 amino acids long. Trimming removed 3 bases from V and 2 bases from J, with 8 bases in between. Germline assignment: CDR1 MNHNS and CDR2 SASEGT. This CDR3 reads CASSEEGPYNEQFF. The CDR3 DNA reads as TGTGCCAGCAGTGAGGAGGGCCCCTACAATGAGCAGTTCTTC.

In its sample, this clone was seen a few times. This chain uses TRBV10-1 with TRBJ2-3, with D tentatively TRBD1 (7 bases). The CDR3 length is 15 residues. Trimming left V 2 bases short and J 3 bases short, with 12 bases between. The germline V gene encodes CDR1 WNHNN and CDR2 SYGVQD (reference sequence). The CDR3 DNA follows: TGCGCCAGCAGTGAGGGAGGGGGCGCGACAGATACGCAGTATTTT. This sequence encodes CASSEGGGATDTQYF.

The V and J genes are TRBV4-1 and TRBJ2-1; tentatively, D is TRBD2 (5 bases). The V end was cut by 5 bases, the J end by 0 bases, with 5 bases between. The CDR3 is made up of 13 amino acids. Germline V gives CDR1 MGHRA, CDR2 YSYEKL. The CDR3 loop reads CASSGSSYNEQFF. In DNA, the CDR3 is TGCGCCAGCAGCGGGAGCTCCTACAATGAGCAGTTCTTC.

This chain links TRBV27 with TRBJ2-7, with D maybe TRBD1 (6 bases). Germline loops: CDR1 MNHEY, CDR2 SMNVEV (reference sequence). The V and J ends lost 0 bases and 5 bases respectively, with 14 bases between them. The CDR3 runs to 15 residues. CDR3 coding DNA: TGTGCCAGCAGTTTATCGAGTTATTCAGGGGACGAGCAGTACTTC. It yields the protein CASSLSSYSGDEQYF.

The chain uses TRBV5-1 and TRBJ1-1, with 11 nucleotides matching TRBD1. The CDR3 sequence is 20 residues long. The germline V gene encodes CDR1 SGHRS and CDR2 YFSETQ. The V segment lost 4 bases and the J segment 3 bases; nucleotides outside the gene matches: 20. Here the CDR3 DNA reads TGCGCCAGCAGCAGAATTGGGTTTGACGGACAGGGGGCAGGAGACACTGAAGCTTTCTTT. Protein: CASSRIGFDGQGAGDTEAFF.

The CDR3 sequence is CASTSRDRNTGELFF. In DNA form, the CDR3 reads TGTGCCAGTACCTCCCGGGACAGAAACACCGGGGAGCTGTTTTTT. The chain has TRBV19 and TRBJ2-2; TRBD1 agrees at 7 bases. From germline, CDR1 is LNHDA and CDR2 SQIVND (reference sequence). V lost 7 bases and J lost 2; bases outside the gene matches: 7. The CDR3 extends over 15 amino acids.

The chain has TRBV6-1 and TRBJ2-7; D might be TRBD2 (5 bases). Germline V lookup: CDR1 MNHNS, CDR2 SASEGT. V shed 3 bases and J shed 2 bases, with 17 bases lying between them. This CDR3 is built from 16 residues. DNA for the CDR3: TGTGCCAGCAGTGATCCCCCACGGACTCGAACCTACGAGCAGTACTTC. Translating it yields CASSDPPRTRTYEQYF.

The chain employs TRBV5-1 and TRBJ2-7; perhaps TRBD2 as D (6 bases). The CDR3 covers 16 residues. The germline V gene has CDR1 SGHRS and CDR2 YFSETQ. Trimming shortened V by 0 bases and J by 5 bases, and 18 bases separated the two germline ends. The CDR3 DNA reads TGCGCCAGCAGCTTGGATCCGGGACGGCGGAGGGACGAGCAGTACTTC. This codes for CASSLDPGRRRDEQYF.

This rearrangement joins TRBV6-5 to TRBJ1-2; 7 nucleotides agree with TRBD1. V was pared by 6 bases and J by 0 bases, with 4 bases of the junction left unmatched. The germline CDR1 and CDR2 sequences are MNHEY and SVGAGI. The CDR3 consists of 14 residues. The CDR3 sequence is CASRGQSSNYGYTF. The CDR3 DNA follows: TGTGCCAGCAGGGGACAGAGCTCTAACTATGGCTACACCTTC.

The rearrangement links TRBV9 to TRBJ2-1; 9 positions agree with TRBD2. The CDR3 is 16 residues long. Germline-derived CDR1 and CDR2 are SGDLS and YYNGEE. Losses at the gene ends were 3 bases for V and 6 bases for J; bases not matched to a gene: 10. The CDR3 here is CASSGGDSGRINEQFF. CDR3 nucleotide sequence: TGTGCCAGCAGCGGGGGGGATAGCGGGAGAATCAATGAGCAGTTCTTC.

The chain links TRBV5-1 to TRBJ1-1; D may be TRBD1 (5 bases). Trimming removed 1 base at V and 5 bases at J, with 9 bases between. The CDR3 has 13 residues. The germline V gene has CDR1 SGHRS and CDR2 YFSETQ. CDR3 DNA sequence: TGCGCCAGCAGCTTGTGGTCAGGGACTGAAGCTTTCTTT. Its translation: CASSLWSGTEAFF.

This clone has just a few counts. V gene TRBV4-1 combines with J gene TRBJ1-6; the match to TRBD1 covers 8 bases. J was trimmed by 5 bases and V by 3 bases; bases with no gene match: 9. This CDR3 contains 17 residues. Germline V lookup: CDR1 MGHRA, CDR2 YSYEKL. This CDR3 reads CASSQARAGGNNSPLHF. CDR3 in DNA: TGCGCCAGCAGCCAGGCCCGGGCAGGGGGCAATAATTCACCCCTCCACTTT.